In its sample, the clone carrying this T cell receptor (beta chain) was seen a few times. As yet, its antigen is unknown. This specimen belongs to a study of blood T cells in healthy people across ages. The CDR3 contains 13 residues. J gave up 4 bases and V 5 bases, and 0 bases lay outside the gene matches. Germline assignment: CDR1 DFQATT and CDR2 SNEGSKA (reference sequence). Per sample, at least 6 micrograms of total RNA were extracted. Combining a sample-barcoded 5' primer with a J-beta primer mix, a second PCR ran for about 6 to 11 cycles. Each of the cDNA molecules was tagged by a template-switch adaptor with 12 random nucleotides. Each CDR3 protein is one row after TCRdb ran MiXCR on the 5' RACE reads. The table records roughly 720,000 distinct CDR3 sequences, roughly 50% of them present only once. General observations from the study: Per million T cells, TCR beta diversity dropped about linearly as age rose. PBMCs were not sorted, which prevented a conclusive comparison of naive versus antigen-experienced cells.

V and J are TRBV20-1 and TRBJ1-3, with 12 bases matching TRBD1. The clonotype originates from a man at least 80 years old in good health. Sequenced sample: blood. The CDR3 DNA follows: TGCAGTGCTGGGACAGGGGGCGGAAACACCATATATTTT. This translates into CSAGTGGGNTIYF.